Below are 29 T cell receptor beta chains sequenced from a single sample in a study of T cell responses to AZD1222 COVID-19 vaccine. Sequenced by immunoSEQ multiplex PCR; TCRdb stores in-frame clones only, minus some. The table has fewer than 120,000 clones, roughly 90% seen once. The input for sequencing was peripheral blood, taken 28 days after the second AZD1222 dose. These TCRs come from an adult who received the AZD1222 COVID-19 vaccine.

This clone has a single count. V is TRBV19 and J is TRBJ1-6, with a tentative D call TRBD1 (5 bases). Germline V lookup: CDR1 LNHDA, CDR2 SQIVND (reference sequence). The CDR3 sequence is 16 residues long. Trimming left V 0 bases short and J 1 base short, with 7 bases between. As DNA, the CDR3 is TGTGCCAGTAGTATAGAGGAGGGGTCCTATAATTCACCCCTCCACTTT. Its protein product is CASSIEEGSYNSPLHF.

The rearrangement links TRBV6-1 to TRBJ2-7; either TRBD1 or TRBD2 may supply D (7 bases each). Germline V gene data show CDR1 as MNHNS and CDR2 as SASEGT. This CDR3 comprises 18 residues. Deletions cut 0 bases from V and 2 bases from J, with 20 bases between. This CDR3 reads CASSEALLGGDRTYEQYF. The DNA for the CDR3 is TGTGCCAGCAGTGAAGCGCTTCTAGGGGGGGACAGAACCTACGAGCAGTACTTC.

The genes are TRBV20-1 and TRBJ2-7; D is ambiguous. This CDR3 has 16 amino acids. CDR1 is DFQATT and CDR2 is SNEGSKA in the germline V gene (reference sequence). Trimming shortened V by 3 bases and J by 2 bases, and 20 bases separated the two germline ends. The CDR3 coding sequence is TGCAGTGCTAGTACCTGGCATACTGGTGCCCCCTACGAGCAGTACTTC. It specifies CSASTWHTGAPYEQYF.

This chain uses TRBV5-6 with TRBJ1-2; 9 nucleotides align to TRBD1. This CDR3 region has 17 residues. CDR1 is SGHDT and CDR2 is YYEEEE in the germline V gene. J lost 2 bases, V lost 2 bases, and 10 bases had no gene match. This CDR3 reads CASSFFGGQGLNYGYTF. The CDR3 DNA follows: TGTGCCAGCAGCTTCTTTGGGGGACAGGGCTTGAACTATGGCTACACCTTC.

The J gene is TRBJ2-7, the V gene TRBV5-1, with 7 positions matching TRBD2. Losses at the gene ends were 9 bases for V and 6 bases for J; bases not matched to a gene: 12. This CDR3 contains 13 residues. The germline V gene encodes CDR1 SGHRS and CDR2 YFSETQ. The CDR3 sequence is CATRAGSLGEQYF. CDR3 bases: TGCGCCACCAGAGCGGGGTCCCTAGGCGAGCAGTACTTC.

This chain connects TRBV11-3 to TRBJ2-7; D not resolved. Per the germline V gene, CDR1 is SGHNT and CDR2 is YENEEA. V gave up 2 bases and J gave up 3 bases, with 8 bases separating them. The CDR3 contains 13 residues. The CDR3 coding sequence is TGTGCCAGCAGCTTATGGGCAGGCTACGAGCAGTACTTC. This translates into CASSLWAGYEQYF. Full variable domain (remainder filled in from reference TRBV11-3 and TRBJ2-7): EAGVVQSPRYKIIEKKQPVAFWCNPISGHNTLYWYLQNLGQGPELLIRYENEEAVDDSQLPKDRFSAERLKGVDSTLKIQPAELGDSAVYLCASSLWAGYEQYFGPGTRLTVT.

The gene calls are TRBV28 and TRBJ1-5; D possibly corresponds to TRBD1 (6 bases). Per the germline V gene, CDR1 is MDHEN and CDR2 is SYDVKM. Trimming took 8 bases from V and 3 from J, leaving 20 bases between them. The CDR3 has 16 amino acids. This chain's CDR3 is CASYAGHSFFNQPQHF. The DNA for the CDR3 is TGTGCCAGCTATGCGGGACACTCGTTCTTCAATCAGCCCCAGCATTTT.

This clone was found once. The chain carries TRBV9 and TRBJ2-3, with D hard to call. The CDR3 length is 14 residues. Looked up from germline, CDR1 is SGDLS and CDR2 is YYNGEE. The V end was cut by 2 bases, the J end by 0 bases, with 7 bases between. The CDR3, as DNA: TGTGCCAGCAGCGTTGTCTCCAGCACAGATACGCAGTATTTT. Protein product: CASSVVSSTDTQYF.

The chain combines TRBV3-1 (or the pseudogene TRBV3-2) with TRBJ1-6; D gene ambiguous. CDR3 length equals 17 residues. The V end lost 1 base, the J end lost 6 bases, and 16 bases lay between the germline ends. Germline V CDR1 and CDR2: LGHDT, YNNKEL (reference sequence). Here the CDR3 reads CASSQVRVDLSNSPLHF. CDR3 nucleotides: TGTGCCAGCAGCCAAGTCAGAGTGGATCTGTCTAATTCACCCCTCCACTTT.

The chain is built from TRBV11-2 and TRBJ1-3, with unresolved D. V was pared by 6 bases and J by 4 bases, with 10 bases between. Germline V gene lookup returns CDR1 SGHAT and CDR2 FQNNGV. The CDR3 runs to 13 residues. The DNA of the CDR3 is TGTGCCAGCAGTTTGGGGTCGGGAAACACCATATATTTT. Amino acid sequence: CASSLGSGNTIYF.

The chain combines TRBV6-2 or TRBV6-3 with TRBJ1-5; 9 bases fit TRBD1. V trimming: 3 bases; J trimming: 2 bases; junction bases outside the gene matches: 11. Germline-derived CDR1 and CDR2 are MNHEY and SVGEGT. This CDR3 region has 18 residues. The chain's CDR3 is CASSYPGQGTGRNQPQHF. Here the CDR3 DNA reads TGTGCCAGCAGTTATCCGGGACAGGGAACGGGTCGCAATCAGCCCCAGCATTTT.

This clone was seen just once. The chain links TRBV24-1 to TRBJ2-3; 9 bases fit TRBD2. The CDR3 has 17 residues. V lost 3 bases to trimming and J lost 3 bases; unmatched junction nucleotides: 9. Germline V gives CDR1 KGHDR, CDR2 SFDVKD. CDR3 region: CATSDPLSGRGTDTQYF. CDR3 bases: TGTGCCACCAGTGATCCCCTTAGCGGGAGAGGGACAGATACGCAGTATTTT.

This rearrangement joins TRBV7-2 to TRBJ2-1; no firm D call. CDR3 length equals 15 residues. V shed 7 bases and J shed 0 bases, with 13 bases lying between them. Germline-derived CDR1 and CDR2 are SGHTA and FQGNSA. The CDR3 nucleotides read TGTGCCAGCATCCCGACCGTAAGCTCCTACAATGAGCAGTTCTTC. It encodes CASIPTVSSYNEQFF.

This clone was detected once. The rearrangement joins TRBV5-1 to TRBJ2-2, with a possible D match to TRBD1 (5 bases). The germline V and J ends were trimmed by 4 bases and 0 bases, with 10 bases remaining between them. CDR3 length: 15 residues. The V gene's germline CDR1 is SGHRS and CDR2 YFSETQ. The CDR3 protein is CASSLDSPNTGELFF. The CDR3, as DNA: TGCGCCAGCAGCCTTGACAGTCCGAACACCGGGGAGCTGTTTTTT.

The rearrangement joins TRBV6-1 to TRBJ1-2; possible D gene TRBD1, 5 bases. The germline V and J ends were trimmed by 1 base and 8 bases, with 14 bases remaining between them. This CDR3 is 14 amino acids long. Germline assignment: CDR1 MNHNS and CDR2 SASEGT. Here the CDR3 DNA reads TGTGCCAGCAGTGAAGAGGGGATCCCCGGCGGCTACACCTTC. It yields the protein CASSEEGIPGGYTF.

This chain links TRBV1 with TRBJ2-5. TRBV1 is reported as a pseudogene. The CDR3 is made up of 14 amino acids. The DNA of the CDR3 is TGCACCAGCGTCCCGGACCCGCGGTTCGGGACCCAGTACTTC. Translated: CTSVPDPRFGTQYF.

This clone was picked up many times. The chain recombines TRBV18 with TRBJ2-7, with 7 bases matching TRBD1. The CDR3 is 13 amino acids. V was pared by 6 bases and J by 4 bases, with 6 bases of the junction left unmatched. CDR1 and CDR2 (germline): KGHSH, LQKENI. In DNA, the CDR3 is TGTGCCAGCTCTCGGGACAGTTATTACGAGCAGTACTTC. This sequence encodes CASSRDSYYEQYF.

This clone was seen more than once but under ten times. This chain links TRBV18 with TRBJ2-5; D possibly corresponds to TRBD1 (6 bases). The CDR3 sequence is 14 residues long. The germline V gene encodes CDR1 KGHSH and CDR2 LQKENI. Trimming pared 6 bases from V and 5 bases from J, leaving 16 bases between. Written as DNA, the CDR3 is TGTGCCAGCTCCCTAAATGGGGGCGGGGAGACCCAGTACTTC. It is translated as CASSLNGGGETQYF.

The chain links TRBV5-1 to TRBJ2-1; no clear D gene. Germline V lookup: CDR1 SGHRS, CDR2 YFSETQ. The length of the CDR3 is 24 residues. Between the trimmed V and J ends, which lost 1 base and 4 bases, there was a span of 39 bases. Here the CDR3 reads CASSLSPGRLSSIINYKAYNEQFF. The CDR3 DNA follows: TGCGCCAGCAGCTTGAGCCCCGGAAGATTGAGCTCCATAATCAACTACAAGGCTTACAATGAGCAGTTCTTC.

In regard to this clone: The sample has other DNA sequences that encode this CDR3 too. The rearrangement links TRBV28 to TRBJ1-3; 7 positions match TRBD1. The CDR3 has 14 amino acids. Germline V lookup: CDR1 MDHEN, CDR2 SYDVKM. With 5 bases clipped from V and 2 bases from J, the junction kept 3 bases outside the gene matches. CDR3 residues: CASSLDRAGNTIYF. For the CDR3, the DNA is TGTGCCAGCAGTCTCGACAGGGCTGGAAACACCATATATTTT.

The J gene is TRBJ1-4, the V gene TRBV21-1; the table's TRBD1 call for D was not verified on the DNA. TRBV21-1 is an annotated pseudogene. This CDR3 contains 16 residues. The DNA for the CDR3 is TGTGCCAGCAGCACAAGAGCGAGGGACACAAATGAAAAACTGTTTTTT. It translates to CASSTRARDTNEKLFF.

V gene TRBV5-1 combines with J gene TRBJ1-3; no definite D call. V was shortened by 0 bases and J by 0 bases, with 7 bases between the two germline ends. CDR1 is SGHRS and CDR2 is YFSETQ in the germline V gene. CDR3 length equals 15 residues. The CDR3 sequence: CASSLVPASGNTIYF. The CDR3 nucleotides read TGCGCCAGCAGCTTGGTCCCTGCCTCTGGAAACACCATATATTTT.

The CDR3 nucleotides read TGTGCCAGCAGCCCAACAGGAACGGGCTATGGCTACACCTTC. Translated, it gives CASSPTGTGYGYTF. This chain uses TRBV9 with TRBJ1-2, with a weak D call TRBD1 (5 bases). Between the trimmed V and J ends, which lost 4 bases and 4 bases, there was a span of 14 bases. Per germline, CDR1 SGDLS and CDR2 YYNGEE. CDR3 length: 14 residues.

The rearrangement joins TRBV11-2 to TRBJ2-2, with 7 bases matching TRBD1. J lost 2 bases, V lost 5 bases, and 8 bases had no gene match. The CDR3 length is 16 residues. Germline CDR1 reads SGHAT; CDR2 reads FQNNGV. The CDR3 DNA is TGTGCCAGCAGCGCCCGACAGGGTCAAAACACCGGGGAGCTGTTTTTT. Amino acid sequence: CASSARQGQNTGELFF.

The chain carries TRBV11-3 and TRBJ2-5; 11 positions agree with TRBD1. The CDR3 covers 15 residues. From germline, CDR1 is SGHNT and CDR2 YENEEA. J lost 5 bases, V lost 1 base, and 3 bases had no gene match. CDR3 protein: CASSLGDRGGETQYF. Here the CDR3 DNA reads TGTGCCAGCAGCTTAGGGGACAGGGGGGGTGAGACCCAGTACTTC.

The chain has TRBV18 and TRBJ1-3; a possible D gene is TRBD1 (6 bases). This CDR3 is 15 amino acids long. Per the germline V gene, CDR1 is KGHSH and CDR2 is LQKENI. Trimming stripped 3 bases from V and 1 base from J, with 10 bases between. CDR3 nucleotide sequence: TGTGCCAGCTCACCGGGGGACACTTCTGGAAACACCATATATTTT. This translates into CASSPGDTSGNTIYF.

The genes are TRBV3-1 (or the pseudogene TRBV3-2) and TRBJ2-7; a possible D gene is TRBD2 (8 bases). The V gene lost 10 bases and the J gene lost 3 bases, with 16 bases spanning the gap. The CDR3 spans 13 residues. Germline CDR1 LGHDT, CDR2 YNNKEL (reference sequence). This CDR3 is CATEGAGGYEQYF. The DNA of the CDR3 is TGTGCCACCGAGGGGGCGGGAGGCTACGAGCAGTACTTC.

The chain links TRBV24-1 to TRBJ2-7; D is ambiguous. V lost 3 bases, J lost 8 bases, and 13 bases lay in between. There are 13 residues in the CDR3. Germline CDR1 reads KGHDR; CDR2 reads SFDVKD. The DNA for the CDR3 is TGTGCCACCAGTGATGCCGGGTCCCCCAAGCAGTACTTC. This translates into CATSDAGSPKQYF.

CDR3 sequence reads: CASYPIGGGTEAFF. The CDR3 DNA is TGCGCCAGCTACCCTATTGGGGGGGGCACTGAAGCTTTCTTT. The J gene is TRBJ1-1, the V gene TRBV5-1, with D maybe TRBD1 (5 bases). With 7 bases removed from V and 4 bases from J, the gap between germline ends came to 17 bases. The CDR3 runs to 14 residues. CDR1 and CDR2 (germline): SGHRS, YFSETQ.